Each of the 15 T cell receptor beta chains below was sequenced from the same sample in a study of tumor-infiltrating lymphocytes in primary liver carcinoma (dated by TCRdb to 2016 to 2017). The data were produced on an Illumina HiSeq 2500. Starting from about 550 ng total RNA, TCRbeta-specific cDNA was produced by reverse transcription with a constant-region primer and ProtoScript II reverse transcriptase. The TCRbeta libraries were prepared through three rounds of nested multiplex PCR following a slightly modified ARM-PCR procedure. Each of the first two PCR rounds ran for approximately 9 cycles and used multiplex TRBV1-TRBV30 forward primers together with a Cbeta reverse primer. The public reads were reanalyzed by TCRdb: fastp trimming at Q25, MiXCR alignment, in-frame beta chains only. Each record represents a unique CDR3 protein, reported with the most common genes and DNA among its rows. Across this sample there are fewer than 150,000 distinct CDR3 sequences, with 65% seen only once. Clones ranked in the top ten supply around 9.7% of the sample.

Without any cell sorting, total RNA and DNA were extracted together from about 20-30 mg of bulk tissue using the AllPrep DNA/RNA mini kit. The sample comprised liver tumor tissue from sampling region 1. Reading the label with the study, this specimen's cell subset or site is: tumor region T1, superior pole. These receptors were taken from a woman in her fifties or sixties with primary liver carcinoma and hepatitis B virus infection.

The chain has TRBV6-1 and TRBJ1-1, with D tentatively TRBD1 (5 bases). The CDR3 has 16 residues. V lost 4 bases and J 0 bases, leaving 15 bases between the germline ends. CDR1 and CDR2 (germline): MNHNS, SASEGT. The CDR3 sequence is CASSAWTTNVNTEAFF. The CDR3 nucleotides read TGTGCCAGCAGTGCGTGGACAACCAATGTGAACACTGAAGCTTTCTTT.

On this clonotype: This could be a read error, since a much larger clone is one nucleotide away. The chain couples TRBV11-2 to TRBJ2-3; 9 positions match TRBD2. The CDR3 extends over 18 amino acids. V lost 5 bases, J lost 3 bases, and 15 bases stayed unmatched. Germline V gene lookup returns CDR1 SGHAT and CDR2 FQNNGV. The CDR3 is CASSARAGGRGGTDTQYF. The CDR3 nucleotides are TGTGCCAGCAGCGCAAGGGCTGGCGGGAGGGGAGGAACAGATACGCAGTATTTT.

There are many counts of this clonotype. The chain couples TRBV6-2 or TRBV6-3 to TRBJ2-7; 11 bases line up with TRBD1. From germline, CDR1 is MNHEY and CDR2 SVGEGT. V gave up 6 bases and J gave up 2 bases; unmatched junction bases: 6. The CDR3 consists of 15 residues. CDR3 loop: CASSSGTGGAYEQYF. The CDR3 region has the DNA TGTGCCAGCAGCTCGGGGACAGGGGGAGCCTACGAGCAGTACTTC.

Sample share makes this clonotype medium-sized (0.01 to 0.1%). This rearrangement joins TRBV29-1 to TRBJ2-3, with 8 bases lining up with TRBD2. The junction had 19 bases not matched to a gene; V was cut back by 6 bases and J by 8 bases. The length of the CDR3 is 16 residues. The germline gives CDR1 SQVTM, CDR2 ANQGSEA. This CDR3 is CSVHGSAAGGGGTQYF. CDR3 nucleotides: TGCAGCGTCCACGGATCCGCGGCGGGAGGTGGCGGTACGCAGTATTTT.

As concerns this clonotype: A much larger clonotype is one base distant, so this may be a read error. The chain uses TRBV5-1 and TRBJ2-1; D uncertain. Germline CDR1 and CDR2: SGHRS and YFSETQ. The CDR3 consists of 13 residues. This chain's CDR3 is CASSPLGRDEHFF. The CDR3 DNA is TGCGCCAGCAGCCCATTAGGGCGCGATGAGCACTTCTTC. The whole variable domain, filled in from reference TRBV5-1 and TRBJ2-1, reads KAGVTQTPRYLIKTRGQQVTLSCSPISGHRSVSWYQQTPGQGLQFLFEYFSETQRNKGNFPGRFSGRQFSNSRSEMNVSTLELGDSALYLCASSPLGRDEHFFGPGTRLTVL.

On this clonotype itself: A much larger clone is a single base away; this may be a read error. V is TRBV5-6 and J is TRBJ2-5; D might be TRBD1 (5 bases). Trimming cost V 3 bases and J 3 bases, with 9 bases left between them. CDR3 size: 13 residues. CDR1 and CDR2 (germline): SGHDT, YYEEEE. The CDR3 loop is CASSSAGKETQYF. The CDR3 bases are TGTGCCAGCAGCTCGGCAGGGAAAGAGACCCAGTACTTC.

With respect to this clonotype: One junction end disagrees with the germline gene, perhaps due to a read error. The chain has TRBV10-2 and TRBJ2-7; possible D gene TRBD2, 6 bases. This CDR3 region has 14 residues. Germline V gene data show CDR1 as WSHSY and CDR2 as SAAADI. Written as DNA, the CDR3 is TGCCCCAGCACTTCCTGGACTATCTCCTACGAGCAGTACTTC. This sequence encodes CPSTSWTISYEQYF.

A remark on this clonotype: This could be a read error, since a much larger clone is one nucleotide away. The chain carries TRBV12-3 or TRBV12-4 and TRBJ2-6; TRBD1 aligns across 10 bases. The CDR3 is 14 residues long. Trimming cost V 5 bases and J 12 bases; bases outside gene matches: 7. CDR3 loop: CASSPGQGTCVLTF. CDR3 DNA: TGTGCCAGCAGTCCGGGACAGGGGACCTGCGTCCTGACTTTC.

There are many counts of this clonotype. The chain recombines TRBV4-1 with TRBJ2-3, with 13 bases lining up with TRBD2. This CDR3 is 18 amino acids long. V shed 5 bases, J shed 8 bases, and the junction held 16 bases outside the gene matches. Germline V CDR1 and CDR2: MGHRA, YSYEKL. The CDR3 region has the DNA TGCGCCAGCAGCAATCCAAAGCGCGGACTAGCGGGAGAGGGTACGCAGTATTTT. Its translation: CASSNPKRGLAGEGTQYF.

This clonotype was observed many times. J is TRBJ1-1 and V is TRBV5-1, with unresolved D. Germline V CDR1 and CDR2: SGHRS, YFSETQ. The CDR3 length is 14 residues. Trimming pared 2 bases from V and 1 base from J, leaving 9 bases between. CDR3 sequence: CASSFTDPNTEAFF. CDR3 nucleotide sequence: TGCGCCAGCAGCTTTACGGACCCGAACACTGAAGCTTTCTTT. The full variable domain, its missing parts supplied by reference TRBV5-1 and TRBJ1-1, is KAGVTQTPRYLIKTRGQQVTLSCSPISGHRSVSWYQQTPGQGLQFLFEYFSETQRNKGNFPGRFSGRQFSNSRSEMNVSTLELGDSALYLCASSFTDPNTEAFFGQGTRLTVV.

CDR3 in DNA: TGTGCCAGCAGCTCTGACCCAGGGAGCTCCCATGAGCAGTACTTC. It specifies CASSSDPGSSHEQYF. The V call is TRBV11-3, the J call TRBJ2-7, with D perhaps being TRBD1 or TRBD2 (5 bases each). Looked up from germline, CDR1 is SGHNT and CDR2 is YENEEA. V dropped 4 bases and J dropped 7 bases, with 20 bases sitting between them. This CDR3 comprises 15 residues. The whole variable domain, filled in from reference TRBV11-3 and TRBJ2-7, reads EAGVVQSPRYKIIEKKQPVAFWCNPISGHNTLYWYLQNLGQGPELLIRYENEEAVDDSQLPKDRFSAERLKGVDSTLKIQPAELGDSAVYLCASSSDPGSSHEQYFGPGTRLTVT.

This clonotype was observed a few times. V and J are TRBV18 and TRBJ1-2, with D possibly being TRBD1 (6 bases). The CDR3 contains 15 residues. Germline-derived CDR1 and CDR2 are KGHSH and LQKENI. Trimming stripped 6 bases from V and 5 bases from J, with 19 bases between. The CDR3 DNA is TGTGCCAGCTCGCCCCCCACGGCAGGGGAGTATGGCTACACCTTC. Its protein product is CASSPPTAGEYGYTF.

This clonotype was found many times. This chain links TRBV6-5 with TRBJ2-4; weak D call: TRBD1 (6 bases). The CDR3 length is 13 residues. The germline CDR1 and CDR2 sequences are MNHEY and SVGAGI. The V gene lost 2 bases and the J gene lost 12 bases, with 14 bases spanning the gap. This CDR3 is CASSYNAQGSQYF. DNA for the CDR3: TGTGCCAGCAGTTACAACGCACAGGGTTCTCAGTACTTC.

In the case of this clonotype: A read error is possible here, since a much larger clone lies one base away. The chain links TRBV4-1 to TRBJ1-5; TRBD1 matches at 8 bases. Germline CDR1 and CDR2: MGHRA and YSYEKL. This CDR3 is 15 amino acids long. Trimming removed 1 base from V and 8 bases from J; junction bases left unmatched: 7. Here the CDR3 DNA reads TGCGCCAGCAGCCAAGTTTCGGGACAGGCTGAGCCCCAGCATTTT. It is translated as CASSQVSGQAEPQHF.

J is TRBJ2-1 and V is TRBV1; TRBD2, as called in the table, went unchecked against the DNA. TRBV1 is shown as a pseudogene. The CDR3 extends over 17 amino acids. The CDR3 DNA is TGCTCCAGCAGCCTGGGACTAGCGGGAGGGAGCTACAATGAGCAGTTCTTC. Its translation is CSSSLGLAGGSYNEQFF.